What follows are 10 T cell receptor beta chains derived from one specimen sequenced in a study of blood T cell repertoires in COVID-19. Profiled with immunoSEQ multiplex PCR; TCRdb holds only in-frame clones, not every one. This sample carries some 100,000 clones, approximately 86% of them seen once, and the ten largest clones take around 10%. The source material was peripheral blood. These receptors originate from a man in his fifties or sixties with acute or convalescent COVID-19.

The J gene is TRBJ2-7, the V gene TRBV5-6; D perhaps matches TRBD1 (6 bases). This CDR3 is built from 13 residues. V was shortened by 4 bases and J by 5 bases, with 13 bases between the two germline ends. Germline CDR1 and CDR2: SGHDT and YYEEEE. The CDR3: CASSPFWTDEQYF. The CDR3 coding sequence is TGTGCCAGCAGCCCCTTCTGGACAGACGAGCAGTACTTC.

CDR3 bases: TGTGCCAGTAGTATAGCGGGAGGCTCCTACGAGCAGTACTTC. Its translation is CASSIAGGSYEQYF. The V and J genes are TRBV19 and TRBJ2-7, with 7 bases identical to TRBD2. The V gene's germline CDR1 is LNHDA and CDR2 SQIVND (reference sequence). The trim removed 1 base at V and 0 bases at J, leaving 0 bases unmatched. CDR3 length: 14 amino acids. Based on the CDR3 plus reference TRBV19 and TRBJ2-7, the full variable domain is DGGITQSPKYLFRKEGQNVTLSCEQNLNHDAMYWYRQDPGQGLRLIYYSQIVNDFQKGDIAEGYSVSREKKESFPLTVTSAQKNPTAFYLCASSIAGGSYEQYFGPGTRLTVT.

The table lists this clone with a few counts. The chain carries TRBV11-2 and TRBJ1-1, with D possibly TRBD1 on 6 matching bases. The ends were cut back, 4 bases at V and 1 base at J, with 19 bases in the middle. From germline, CDR1 is SGHAT and CDR2 FQNNGV. The CDR3 sequence is 17 residues long. Here the CDR3 DNA reads TGTGCCAGCAGCTATGGGCAGGGGTCGGGCCCGAACACTGAAGCTTTCTTT. Amino acids: CASSYGQGSGPNTEAFF. The full variable domain, its missing parts supplied by reference TRBV11-2 and TRBJ1-1, is EAGVAQSPRYKIIEKRQSVAFWCNPISGHATLYWYQQILGQGPKLLIQFQNNGVVDDSQLPKDRFSAERLKGVDSTLKIQPAKLEDSAVYLCASSYGQGSGPNTEAFFGQGTRLTVV.

This clone was counted once. CDR3 nucleotides: TGTGCCTGGAGTGACTTCGGGACAGGGGTTTCACCCCTCCACTTT. This sequence encodes CAWSDFGTGVSPLHF. V usage is TRBV30 and J usage is TRBJ1-6, with TRBD1 identical over 10 bases. CDR3 length: 15 amino acids. The germline V gene has CDR1 GTSNPN and CDR2 SVGIG (reference sequence). V lost 1 base to trimming and J lost 9 bases; unmatched junction nucleotides: 6.

The CDR3 nucleotides are TGTGCCAGCTCACCGCAGGGGGTCACTGAAGCTTTCTTT. It is translated as CASSPQGVTEAFF. The rearrangement links TRBV18 to TRBJ1-1; 7 nucleotides align to TRBD1. Losses at the gene ends were 3 bases for V and 4 bases for J; bases not matched to a gene: 2. CDR3 length: 13 amino acids. The germline gives CDR1 KGHSH, CDR2 LQKENI.

This rearrangement joins TRBV4-1 to TRBJ2-1; TRBD1 matches 9 bases. The germline gives CDR1 MGHRA, CDR2 YSYEKL. The junction had 7 bases not matched to a gene; V was cut back by 0 bases and J by 10 bases. The CDR3 length is 15 residues. The CDR3 bases are TGCGCCAGCAGCCAAGATGAACAGGGGGCTCGGGAGCAGTTCTTC. As protein: CASSQDEQGAREQFF.

This clone has more than one count but fewer than ten. This chain uses TRBV7-9 with TRBJ1-3; D is ambiguous. CDR1 and CDR2 (germline): SEHNR, FQNEAQ (reference sequence). The CDR3 has 14 residues. Trimming stripped 5 bases from V and 4 bases from J, with 12 bases between. CDR3 amino acids: CASSEISPGNTIYF. The CDR3 nucleotides read TGTGCCAGCAGCGAGATTTCCCCCGGAAACACCATATATTTT.

The V gene is TRBV4-1, the J gene TRBJ1-6; no reliable D call. This CDR3 spans 14 amino acids. V gave up 3 bases and J gave up 5 bases, with 8 bases separating them. Germline V lookup: CDR1 MGHRA, CDR2 YSYEKL. The CDR3 is CASSQGEDNSPLHF. In DNA form, the CDR3 reads TGCGCCAGCAGCCAGGGAGAGGATAATTCACCCCTCCACTTT.

The rearrangement links TRBV4-1 to TRBJ2-2; no clear D gene. Trimming stripped 0 bases from V and 0 bases from J, with 11 bases between. Per the germline V gene, CDR1 is MGHRA and CDR2 is YSYEKL. The CDR3 extends over 17 amino acids. The CDR3, as DNA: TGCGCCAGCAGCCAAGATTCCCCGGAGACGAACACCGGGGAGCTGTTTTTT. It is translated as CASSQDSPETNTGELFF.

This clone has more than one count but fewer than ten. This chain links TRBV2 with TRBJ1-5; D not resolved. The germline V gene has CDR1 SNHLY and CDR2 FYNNEI. The CDR3 consists of 14 residues. V was cut by 2 bases and J by 2 bases, with 7 bases left in between. The CDR3 region is CASSERRGNQPQHF. The CDR3 DNA reads as TGTGCCAGCAGTGAACGACGGGGCAATCAGCCCCAGCATTTT.